This T cell receptor beta chain was profiled in a study of shared T cell receptors in the human thymus. CDR1 and CDR2 from the germline V gene are SGHAT and FQNNGV. The CDR3 loop spans 15 amino acids. Trimming removed 1 base from V and 5 bases from J; junction bases left unmatched: 5. Method: immunoSEQ multiplex PCR; TCRdb's copy keeps in-frame clones and lacks some. The sample records hundreds of thousands of clones, more than 75% being singletons. A further study also used this sample, focusing on human thymus T cells. That paper states: Having surgery to correct congenital heart defects, healthy Finnish infants acted as the donors. The source of the thymus tissue was resections taken during corrective heart surgery. Thymic and blood repertoires seemed to favor certain V and J genes. Related reports documented highly overlapping thymic repertoires among unrelated individuals.

Sequenced sample: thymocytes. The origin of this receptor is a boy in the first two years of life with a congenital heart defect. This chain uses TRBV11-2 with TRBJ2-7; 10 bases line up with TRBD2. CDR3 in DNA: TGTGCCAGCAGCTTAGTTCTAGCGGGAGCCCACGAGCAGTACTTC. The encoded protein is CASSLVLAGAHEQYF.